This is a list of T cell receptor beta chains from one sample in a study of control samples from healthy donors and cancer patients. The data were produced by immunoSEQ multiplex PCR, yet TCRdb's version contains in-frame clones alone and is incomplete. Counted here are 150,000 to 200,000 clones, 90% occurring once; the ten biggest clones make up roughly 1.3%. The source material was blood. The source of these receptors is a woman aged 50 to 60 in good health. The CDR3 runs from the conserved cysteine through the conserved F or W. A D gene is named only where the DNA matches it firmly. Clone size is stated in some rows and not others, as once, few, many or a class when expanded.

v_gene: TRBV5-4
d_gene: NA
abundance: NA
j_gene: TRBJ2-6
CDR3nt: TGTGCCAGCACCGAGGACAGACCATCTGGGGCCAACGTCCTGACTTTC
CDR3aa: CASTEDRPSGANVLTF

v_gene: TRBV7-2
d_gene: NA
abundance: NA
j_gene: TRBJ2-7
CDR3nt: TGTGCCAGCAGCTTTCTAATAGACTACGAGCAGTACTTC
CDR3aa: CASSFLIDYEQYF

v_gene: TRBV5-5
d_gene: NA
abundance: NA
j_gene: TRBJ1-6
CDR3nt: TGTGCCAGCAGCTTGATAGAGGGCGTGGGATCACCCCTCCACTTT
CDR3aa: CASSLIEGVGSPLHF

v_gene: TRBV29-1
d_gene: TRBD2
abundance: NA
j_gene: TRBJ2-2
CDR3nt: TGCAGCGTTCCCACTAGCGACGCGAACACCGGGGAGCTGTTTTTT
CDR3aa: CSVPTSDANTGELFF

v_gene: TRBV5-5
d_gene: TRBD1
abundance: NA
j_gene: TRBJ1-2
CDR3nt: TGTGCCAGCAGCCAACAGGGGTCCTATGGCTACACCTTC
CDR3aa: CASSQQGSYGYTF

v_gene: TRBV7-2
d_gene: NA
abundance: NA
j_gene: TRBJ1-3
CDR3nt: TGTGCCAGCAGCTTAGTTGGTATCACTGGAAACACCATATATTTT
CDR3aa: CASSLVGITGNTIYF

v_gene: TRBV6-1
d_gene: NA
abundance: few
j_gene: TRBJ2-5
CDR3nt: TGTGCCAGCAGTGAAGGTCCAGGGCTGGGAGAGACCCAGTACTTC
CDR3aa: CASSEGPGLGETQYF

v_gene: TRBV27
d_gene: TRBD1
abundance: NA
j_gene: TRBJ1-3
CDR3nt: TGTGCCAGCAGTTTAAGTCCAGGGGGGTTCTCTGGAAACACCATATATTTT
CDR3aa: CASSLSPGGFSGNTIYF

v_gene: TRBV6-5
d_gene: NA
abundance: NA
j_gene: TRBJ1-1
CDR3nt: TGTGCCAGCAGTTACACTGGACCGGGGAACACTGAAGCTTTCTTT
CDR3aa: CASSYTGPGNTEAFF

v_gene: TRBV4-1
d_gene: NA
abundance: NA
j_gene: TRBJ1-1
CDR3nt: TGCGCCAGCAGCCAAGGGATGGTTCGGGGTGAAGCTTTCTTT
CDR3aa: CASSQGMVRGEAFF

v_gene: TRBV5-4
d_gene: TRBD1
abundance: once
j_gene: TRBJ1-2
CDR3nt: TGTGCCAGCAGCTTGAGGACCGGGACAGGGGCGCCCGGCTACACCTTC
CDR3aa: CASSLRTGTGAPGYTF

v_gene: TRBV9
d_gene: TRBD2
abundance: NA
j_gene: TRBJ2-3
CDR3nt: TGTGCCAGCAGCTGGACTAGCGGGGGGGGCACAGATACGCAGTATTTT
CDR3aa: CASSWTSGGGTDTQYF

v_gene: TRBV11-2
d_gene: NA
abundance: NA
j_gene: TRBJ2-3
CDR3nt: TGTGCCAGCAGCTTAAGGTTAGATACGCAGTATTTT
CDR3aa: CASSLRLDTQYF

v_gene: TRBV7-3
d_gene: NA
abundance: NA
j_gene: TRBJ1-2
CDR3nt: TGTGCCAGCAGCCCTGGACAGAACTATGGCTACACCTTC
CDR3aa: CASSPGQNYGYTF

v_gene: TRBV24-1
d_gene: NA
abundance: NA
j_gene: TRBJ1-2
CDR3nt: TGTGCCATCAAAGGGAGTGGCTACACCTTC
CDR3aa: CAIKGSGYTF

v_gene: TRBV7-9
d_gene: NA
abundance: NA
j_gene: TRBJ2-6
CDR3nt: TGTGCCAGCAGCCCTAGAGGAGGACGGTCTGGGGCCAACGTCCTGACTTTC
CDR3aa: CASSPRGGRSGANVLTF

v_gene: TRBV6-2/TRBV6-3
d_gene: NA
abundance: NA
j_gene: TRBJ1-4
CDR3nt: TGTGCCAGCAGTCCCGGACAGAAGATTAATGAAAAACTGTTTTTT
CDR3aa: CASSPGQKINEKLFF

v_gene: TRBV19
d_gene: TRBD1
abundance: NA
j_gene: TRBJ2-2
CDR3nt: TGTGCCACCCGAGGGAGACAGGGTTCCCGCACCGGGGAGCTGTTTTTT
CDR3aa: CATRGRQGSRTGELFF

v_gene: TRBV29-1
d_gene: NA
abundance: NA
j_gene: TRBJ1-1
CDR3nt: TGCAGCGCCTCCAGTGCGGGGTCGGACACTGAAGCTTTCTTT
CDR3aa: CSASSAGSDTEAFF

v_gene: TRBV4-3
d_gene: NA
abundance: NA
j_gene: TRBJ2-6
CDR3nt: TGCGCCAGCAGCCAAGAAGGCTGGATAAGCTCTGGGGCCAACGTCCTGACTTTC
CDR3aa: CASSQEGWISSGANVLTF

v_gene: TRBV5-1
d_gene: TRBD2
abundance: NA
j_gene: TRBJ2-5
CDR3nt: TGCGCCAGCAGCCGGGGGGGGGAGGGAGAGACCCAGTACTTC
CDR3aa: CASSRGGEGETQYF

v_gene: TRBV4-1
d_gene: NA
abundance: NA
j_gene: TRBJ2-1
CDR3nt: TGCGCCAGCAGCCAAGATCCAGGGAATGAGCAGTTCTTC
CDR3aa: CASSQDPGNEQFF

v_gene: TRBV6-2/TRBV6-3
d_gene: NA
abundance: NA
j_gene: TRBJ1-5
CDR3nt: TGTGCCAGCAGTCGCGCCTCGTCAGGGGAGTATAGCAATCAGCCCCAGCATTTT
CDR3aa: CASSRASSGEYSNQPQHF